One sample yielded the 6 T cell receptor beta chains listed below, sequenced in a study of immune heterogeneity within non-small cell lung tumors. Bulk tumor genomic DNA, around 590 ng per sample, was used as template. Several widely spaced biopsies per primary tumor were taken during surgery. Each patient presented with untreated, newly diagnosed non-small cell lung cancer and received curative surgery. TCR beta CDR3 regions came from multiplex PCR with 32 forward V and 13 reverse J primers. TCRdb re-analysed the multiplex PCR reads in MiXCR, keeping a single row per CDR3 protein. The sample gives 8,000 to 11,000 distinct CDR3 sequences, around 17% of which show up once; over 3.5% is in the top ten. The source material was lung tumor tissue. All receptors come from a man in his forties with non-small cell lung cancer.

This clonotype was seen just once. V gene TRBV28 combines with J gene TRBJ2-2, with D possibly TRBD1 on 5 matching bases. In germline, CDR1 is MDHEN, CDR2 SYDVKM. The CDR3 is 14 amino acids. Trimming removed 11 bases at V and 4 bases at J, with 17 bases between. The CDR3 region has the DNA TGTGCCCTTGGGGCCAGGTCGGTCACCGGGGAGCTGTTTTTT. Protein sequence: CALGARSVTGELFF. The full variable domain, with the rest looked up from reference TRBV28 and TRBJ2-2, is DVKVTQSSRYLVKRTGEKVFLECVQDMDHENMFWYRQDPGLGLRLIYFSYDVKMKEKGDIPEGYSVSREKKERFSLILESASTNQTSMYLCALGARSVTGELFFGEGSRLTVL.

By share of the sample, this clonotype is medium-sized. This rearrangement joins TRBV27 to TRBJ2-7; tentative D call: TRBD2 (6 bases). This CDR3 region has 13 residues. CDR1 and CDR2 from the germline V gene are MNHEY and SMNVEV (reference sequence). V was shortened by 8 bases and J by 6 bases, with 17 bases between the two germline ends. The CDR3 DNA is TGTGCCAGCTATCCTTCCGGGGGATCCGAGCAGTACTTC. Translating it yields CASYPSGGSEQYF.

Comments on this clonotype: Possible read error: a much larger clone is one base away. The chain uses TRBV7-3 and TRBJ2-3; no definite D call. V was trimmed by 0 bases and J by 5 bases, leaving 12 bases between them. CDR3 length: 15 amino acids. Germline CDR1 SGHTA, CDR2 FQGTGA. This chain's CDR3 is CASSLTRQALDTQYF. The CDR3 DNA follows: TGTGCCAGCAGCTTAACGCGGCAGGCCTTAGATACGCAGTATTTT.

Many counts were recorded for this clonotype. The junction departs from the called germline gene at one end, perhaps through a read error. This rearrangement joins TRBV30 to TRBJ2-2, with D unclear. The CDR3 spans 14 residues. CDR1 and CDR2 (germline): GTSNPN, SVGIG (reference sequence). The CDR3 spells CARRRSPDTGELFF. The CDR3 DNA is TGTGCCCGGAGACGTTCACCAGACACCGGGGAGCTGTTTTTT.

This clonotype was seen repeatedly, ten times or more. For the CDR3, the DNA is TGCAGTGCTCCCGCGGGACAGGGGTATTCACCCCTCCACTTT. This translates into CSAPAGQGYSPLHF. The V and J genes are TRBV20-1 and TRBJ1-6, with 10 bases matching TRBD1. J gave up 8 bases and V 5 bases, and 6 bases lay outside the gene matches. CDR1 is DFQATT and CDR2 is SNEGSKA in the germline V gene (reference sequence). There are 14 residues in the CDR3.

Ten or more counts support this clonotype. This chain joins TRBV14 and TRBJ2-5, with 8 positions matching TRBD1. This CDR3 is built from 13 residues. Per germline, CDR1 SGHDN and CDR2 FVKESK. Trimming at V came to 4 bases and at J to 5 bases, leaving 3 bases not matched to a gene. The CDR3 DNA sequence: TGTGCCAGCAGCCCAGGGGGCCTGGAGACCCAGTACTTC. Its translation: CASSPGGLETQYF.